This T cell receptor (beta chain) is drawn from a study of blood T cell repertoires in COVID-19. Overall study context: The origin of the acute and convalescent COVID-19 samples was the United States, Italy and Spain. From T cells, B-cell-depleted T cells, or PBMCs came the material, which was cDNA or gDNA.

CDR3 length: 13 residues. Trimming cost V 5 bases and J 3 bases, with 9 bases left between them. Original processing methods: How many nucleated cells were present was estimated from reference gene primer amplification. Libraries were prepared by immunoSEQ multiplex PCR; TCRdb keeps only in-frame clonotypes and omits some of them. For V, J and clone size, that table is used; D and trimming come from the DNA. Altogether about 260,000 clones are present, approximately 86% being singletons, with the ten largest covering approximately 9.8%. The chain recombines TRBV12-3 or TRBV12-4 with TRBJ2-3; D may be TRBD1 (5 bases). The sequence was collected from a man aged 35 to 55 who had recovered from COVID-19. Sequencing was carried out using peripheral blood. The DNA for the CDR3 is TGTGCCAGCAGTCGAAGGGGAACAGATACGCAGTATTTT. It encodes CASSRRGTDTQYF.